This entry describes one T cell receptor beta chain. The antigen it recognizes is unknown. Base qualities are not provided; no much larger clone lies one nucleotide away. The CDR3 regions of human TCRbeta chains were analyzed by immunosequencing. The paper's data handling went like this. Repertoire TCRs were matched against a reference library of SARS-CoV-2-specific TCRs generated with the MIRA antigen-specificity platform. Breadth was defined as the fraction of unique TCRs that were SARS-CoV-2-associated, and depth was defined as the fraction of total T cells that were SARS-CoV-2-associated. Using the MIRA data, each spike-specific TCR was mapped to the spike region that the TCR reacts to and placed in a CD4 or CD8 class. Log10-transformed breadth and depth values were compared by one-way ANOVA with Sidak's multiple comparisons tests. TCRdb retrieved this table from immuneACCESS and kept in-frame rearrangements only. Not all clones are present; in checked studies, unresolved V genes account for under half, and no reason is known for the remainder. V and J calls and clone size are those listed in that table; D and trimming were worked out from the DNA. For this sample the table gives fewer than 200,000 clones, of which 85% to 90% were detected only once. The ten biggest clones cover approximately 0.5% of the sample.

V sheds 6 bases and J sheds 2 bases, leaving 12 bases between their ends. From cysteine to phenylalanine, the CDR3 is 14 amino acids long. This entry keeps only the CDR3 DNA: 42 bases, framed from base 1. According to the germline V gene, CDR1 reads MNHEY and CDR2 reads SVGAGI. The sample originates from a study of T cell responses to AZD1222 COVID-19 vaccine (dated by TCRdb to the early 2020s). Background on the whole study: AZD1222 recipients given second doses at about 4 weeks or at about 12 weeks were pooled, since spike-specific TCR depth and breadth were not found to differ between the two schedules. TCR sequencing was performed for roughly 250 trial participants, of whom about 210 were given two doses of AZD1222 and around 26 were given two doses of MenACWY control vaccine. Enrollment into the trials was organized by age into subgroups of 18-55, 56-69 and 70-plus years, and those subgroups contained approximately 150, 30 and 60 TCR-sequenced participants, respectively. The paper's findings and limits, for the study overall: Reportedly, almost half of the unique spike-specific TCRs recognized epitopes lying outside the regions that are mutated in the B.1.351 and B.1.1.7 variants. In the small 56-69-year group, the increase in depth fell short of significance, most likely because of low power. The whole spike protein was spanned by vaccine-associated CD4 TCRs, and dominant responses were seen in regions 160-218 and 743-854. Participants were mostly white British, with more females than males. The authors suggested clonal diversity may have been underestimated. After two AZD1222 doses, spike-specific TCR breadth and depth were significantly higher than at day 0 and than in MenACWY recipients. Conclusions about previously exposed vaccinees are limited, since just 6 or 7 AZD1222 recipients were seropositive for SARS-CoV-2 at baseline. Because no samples from the day 14 peak response were available, repertoires could be characterized only after the peak T cell response.

The sample's time point label is to be understood as: baseline before first vaccination. The vaccinee samples were drawn from two UK trials, COV001 and COV002, one of which was a single-blind randomized controlled phase 2/3 trial testing AZD1222 (ChAdOx1 nCoV-19) in healthy adults. For TCRbeta chain sequencing, PBMC samples from trial participants were taken at day 0 and at day 28 after the second dose. The sample was peripheral blood, taken on day 0 of AZD1222 vaccination. The chain couples TRBV6-5 to TRBJ2-3; a tentative D call is TRBD2 (6 bases match). The TCR comes from an adult in good health. DNA sequence: TGTGCCAGCAGACGATGGACTACCACAGATACGCAGTATTTT. Protein translation: CASRRWTTTDTQYF.